The text below deals with one T cell receptor beta chain. V lost 4 bases, J lost 7 bases, and 19 bases lay in between. The CDR3 is made up of 15 amino acids. Germline assignment: CDR1 MNHEY and CDR2 SVGAGI. Some clones are missing from TCRdb's copy, which holds only in-frame ones; the method was immunoSEQ multiplex PCR. The profile shows 250,000 to 400,000 clones, approximately 90% of them singletons. This sample is drawn from a study of blood T cell repertoires in COVID-19. Across the study: Researchers got acute and convalescent COVID-19 samples from the United States, Italy and Spain. From T cells, B-cell-depleted T cells, or PBMCs came the material, which was cDNA or gDNA.

The Seattle patients joined while their infection was active and were tracked longitudinally afterward. Input material: peripheral blood. The chain has TRBV6-5 and TRBJ1-2; tentative D call: TRBD1 (6 bases). The clonotype comes from a woman aged 30 to 39 with COVID-19, enrolled during active disease. The CDR3 region has the DNA TGTGCCAGCAGTTCCAGATCGGGGGGCGTTTTTGGCTACACCTTC. Protein sequence: CASSSRSGGVFGYTF.